These 21 T cell receptor beta chains came from one sample sequenced in a study of T-cell reconstitution after alpha-beta-depleted transplantation in children (dated by TCRdb to about 2016). Read against the paper, the sample's treatment or condition label means: allogeneic hematopoietic cell transplantation with graft depleted of TCRalphabeta T cells and CD19 B cells. The receptor library was made with PCR. Sequencing instrument: Illumina HiSeq 2500. TCR libraries were prepared with molecular barcoding, using unique molecular identifiers to normalize TCRbeta repertoire quantification. The public reads were reanalyzed by TCRdb: fastp trimming at Q25, MiXCR alignment, in-frame beta chains only. Rows merge per CDR3 protein into single entries with the most common DNA and genes. Across this sample there are fewer than 250,000 distinct CDR3 sequences, with approximately 15% seen only once. The biggest ten clones account for about 41% of the sample.

This specimen consisted of PBMCs, mostly from graft donor cells, obtained 360 days after TCRalphabeta/CD19-depleted stem cell transplant. Receptor source: a male patient aged 2-15 years who had a stem cell transplant for acute lymphoblastic leukemia, so the T cells may come from the graft donor.

The J gene is TRBJ1-1, the V gene TRBV12-3 or TRBV12-4; D uncertain. This CDR3 comprises 15 residues. Trimming took 6 bases from V and 5 from J, leaving 19 bases between them. In DNA, the CDR3 is TGTGCCAGCAGCCCCTCTCGGGCCGTAAAGACTGAAGCTTTCTTT. As protein: CASSPSRAVKTEAFF.

This clonotype was observed a few times. The chain employs TRBV7-9 and TRBJ2-1; D not certain. V was trimmed by 2 bases and J by 7 bases, leaving 6 bases between them. CDR1 SEHNR and CDR2 FQNEAQ come from the germline V gene (reference sequence). This CDR3 is built from 12 residues. CDR3 protein: CASSLHGNEQFF. In nucleotides, the CDR3 is TGTGCCAGCAGCTTACATGGGAATGAGCAGTTCTTC.

This clonotype was counted only a few times. The chain links TRBV24-1 to TRBJ2-1; TRBD1 matches at 7 bases. Trimming removed 8 bases from V and 9 bases from J; junction bases left unmatched: 12. The CDR3 has 14 amino acids. Germline CDR1 is KGHDR and CDR2 is SFDVKD. CDR3 sequence (DNA): TGTGCCACCAAGCGACAGGGCGCGAGTGGTGAGCAGTTCTTC. Encoded protein: CATKRQGASGEQFF.

V and J are TRBV29-1 and TRBJ2-7; 11 bases match TRBD1. Germline CDR1 and CDR2: SQVTM and ANQGSEA. There are 13 residues in the CDR3. The V and J ends lost 4 bases and 6 bases, in that order; junction bases with no gene match: 5. The CDR3 region has the DNA TGCAGCGTTGTTGGACAGGGGGCGGTCGAGCAGTACTTC. It codes for CSVVGQGAVEQYF.

The gene calls are TRBV4-3 and TRBJ1-6, with D perhaps TRBD1 (5 bases). This CDR3 region has 16 residues. Germline-derived CDR1 and CDR2 are LGHNA and YSLEER. The V end lost 0 bases, the J end lost 10 bases, and 16 bases lay between the germline ends. The CDR3 DNA is TGCGCCAGCAGCCAAGATTTTAGGGGATTGGGCTCACCCCTCCACTTT. It translates to CASSQDFRGLGSPLHF.

The rearrangement uses TRBV18 and TRBJ2-5; 9 bases line up with TRBD1. The germline gives CDR1 KGHSH, CDR2 LQKENI. The CDR3 loop spans 16 amino acids. J gave up 2 bases and V 4 bases, and 8 bases lay outside the gene matches. The CDR3 region is CASSLGQGPPQETQYF. CDR3 DNA: TGTGCCAGCTCACTTGGACAGGGGCCTCCTCAAGAGACCCAGTACTTC.

The V call is TRBV5-1, the J call TRBJ2-1; D is possibly TRBD2 (7 bases). The CDR3 is 16 amino acids. Germline loops: CDR1 SGHRS, CDR2 YFSETQ. Trimming shortened V by 2 bases and J by 0 bases, and 12 bases separated the two germline ends. The CDR3 coding sequence is TGCGCCAGCAGCTTTGGGGGGGCTAGCTCCTACAATGAGCAGTTCTTC. It is translated as CASSFGGASSYNEQFF.

The table lists this clonotype with many counts. The chain links TRBV12-3 or TRBV12-4 to TRBJ2-5; D gene uncertain. The CDR3 loop spans 11 amino acids. The V and J ends lost 3 bases and 5 bases respectively, with 4 bases between them. Here the CDR3 DNA reads TGTGCCAGCAGTTTTGCTGAGACCCAGTACTTC. It specifies CASSFAETQYF.

The genes are TRBV20-1 and TRBJ1-4; 10 bases align to TRBD1. CDR1 and CDR2 (germline): DFQATT, SNEGSKA (reference sequence). The trim removed 5 bases at V and 4 bases at J, leaving 4 bases unmatched. The CDR3 contains 14 residues. Here the CDR3 DNA reads TGCAGTGCTGCCCGGGACAGGGGTAATGAAAAACTGTTTTTT. Residues: CSAARDRGNEKLFF.

This clonotype has a handful of counts. The rearrangement joins TRBV10-1 to TRBJ2-3, with 7 bases fitting TRBD2. The CDR3 extends over 15 amino acids. Germline-derived CDR1 and CDR2 are WNHNN and SYGVQD (reference sequence). V lost 3 bases, J lost 1 base, and 4 bases stayed unmatched. The CDR3 bases are TGCGCCAGCAGTGACTGGGGAGGGCGCACAGATACGCAGTATTTT. Translated, it gives CASSDWGGRTDTQYF.

The chain is built from TRBV12-3 or TRBV12-4 and TRBJ2-2; D is uncertain. The V gene lost 7 bases and the J gene lost 2 bases, with 11 bases spanning the gap. This CDR3 region has 14 residues. The CDR3 DNA sequence: TGTGCCAGCACCCCACCCCCCAACACCGGGGAGCTGTTTTTT. Translation: CASTPPPNTGELFF.

This clonotype was recorded at least ten times. J is TRBJ2-1 and V is TRBV20-1, with a possible D match to TRBD1 (6 bases). This CDR3 is built from 16 residues. V was cut by 6 bases and J by 6 bases, with 24 bases left in between. CDR1 and CDR2 from the germline V gene are DFQATT and SNEGSKA (reference sequence). The CDR3 nucleotides are TGCAGTGCCTCGCCATACTCCGGACAGAGGACCAATGAGCAGTTCTTC. Its translation is CSASPYSGQRTNEQFF.

The sample holds a few counts of this clonotype. The chain carries TRBV20-1 and TRBJ2-5, with D perhaps given as TRBD1 or TRBD2 (5 bases each). Germline assignment: CDR1 DFQATT and CDR2 SNEGSKA (reference sequence). This CDR3 contains 14 residues. Trimming took 5 bases from V and 4 from J, leaving 17 bases between them. CDR3 DNA: TGCAGTGCTGGCAGGGTCGGAGGTGGAGAGACCCAGTACTTC. Residues: CSAGRVGGGETQYF.

This chain links TRBV12-3 or TRBV12-4 with TRBJ2-7, with 8 bases lining up with TRBD2. V shed 5 bases, J shed 1 base, and the junction held 7 bases outside the gene matches. The CDR3 runs 15 residues. The CDR3 region has the DNA TGTGCCAGCAGTCCCCGGGGGGGACCTTCCTACGAGCAGTACTTC. Translated: CASSPRGGPSYEQYF.

V and J are TRBV18 and TRBJ1-2; D uncertain. The germline CDR1 and CDR2 sequences are KGHSH and LQKENI. Trimming left V 1 base short and J 2 bases short, with 8 bases between. The CDR3 consists of 14 residues. The CDR3 DNA reads TGTGCCAGCTCACCACTCCCCGAAAACTATGGCTACACCTTC. It yields the protein CASSPLPENYGYTF.

V gene TRBV28 combines with J gene TRBJ2-5, with D unresolved. The V end lost 5 bases, the J end lost 4 bases, and 8 bases lay between the germline ends. The CDR3 is 12 residues long. The germline CDR1 and CDR2 sequences are MDHEN and SYDVKM. CDR3 amino acids: CASSLKGETQYF. In nucleotides, the CDR3 is TGTGCCAGCAGTCTTAAAGGAGAGACCCAGTACTTC.

This chain joins TRBV9 and TRBJ2-1; D unclear. Trimming shortened V by 0 bases and J by 1 base, and 8 bases separated the two germline ends. This CDR3 is built from 15 residues. CDR1 is SGDLS, CDR2 YYNGEE, per germline. In DNA form, the CDR3 reads TGTGCCAGCAGCGTAGGCGCGGAATCCTACAATGAGCAGTTCTTC. Its translation is CASSVGAESYNEQFF.

The chain joins TRBV19 to TRBJ2-3; possible D gene TRBD2, 6 bases. This CDR3 spans 16 amino acids. Trimming left V 2 bases short and J 9 bases short, with 21 bases between. Per germline, CDR1 LNHDA and CDR2 SQIVND (reference sequence). This chain's CDR3 is CASSITAGRPPETQYF. The CDR3 nucleotides read TGTGCCAGTAGTATAACGGCGGGGCGGCCTCCTGAGACGCAGTATTTT.

The V call is TRBV18, the J call TRBJ1-5; D is unclear. This CDR3 has 15 residues. Trimming took 3 bases from V and 6 from J, leaving 15 bases between them. Germline V gene data show CDR1 as KGHSH and CDR2 as LQKENI. CDR3 in amino acids: CASSPSTGLGQPQHF. CDR3 nucleotides: TGTGCCAGCTCACCTTCGACCGGTCTCGGTCAGCCCCAGCATTTT.

This clonotype occurred many times. The chain employs TRBV24-1 and TRBJ2-2; the D gene could be TRBD1 or TRBD2 (6 bases each). Germline loops: CDR1 KGHDR, CDR2 SFDVKD. The CDR3 is 15 amino acids. Trimming pared 1 base from V and 6 bases from J, leaving 11 bases between. CDR3 sequence: CATSDFSGEAGELFF. CDR3 nucleotide sequence: TGTGCCACCAGTGATTTCTCAGGGGAGGCCGGGGAGCTGTTTTTT.

This clonotype occurred a few times. The rearrangement links TRBV30 to TRBJ2-2, with D possibly being TRBD1 (6 bases). V shed 8 bases and J shed 6 bases, with 10 bases lying between them. This CDR3 has 11 amino acids. Germline V CDR1 and CDR2: GTSNPN, SVGIG (reference sequence). CDR3 DNA sequence: TGTGCCGGAAACAGGGCCGGGGAGCTGTTTTTT. This encodes CAGNRAGELFF.